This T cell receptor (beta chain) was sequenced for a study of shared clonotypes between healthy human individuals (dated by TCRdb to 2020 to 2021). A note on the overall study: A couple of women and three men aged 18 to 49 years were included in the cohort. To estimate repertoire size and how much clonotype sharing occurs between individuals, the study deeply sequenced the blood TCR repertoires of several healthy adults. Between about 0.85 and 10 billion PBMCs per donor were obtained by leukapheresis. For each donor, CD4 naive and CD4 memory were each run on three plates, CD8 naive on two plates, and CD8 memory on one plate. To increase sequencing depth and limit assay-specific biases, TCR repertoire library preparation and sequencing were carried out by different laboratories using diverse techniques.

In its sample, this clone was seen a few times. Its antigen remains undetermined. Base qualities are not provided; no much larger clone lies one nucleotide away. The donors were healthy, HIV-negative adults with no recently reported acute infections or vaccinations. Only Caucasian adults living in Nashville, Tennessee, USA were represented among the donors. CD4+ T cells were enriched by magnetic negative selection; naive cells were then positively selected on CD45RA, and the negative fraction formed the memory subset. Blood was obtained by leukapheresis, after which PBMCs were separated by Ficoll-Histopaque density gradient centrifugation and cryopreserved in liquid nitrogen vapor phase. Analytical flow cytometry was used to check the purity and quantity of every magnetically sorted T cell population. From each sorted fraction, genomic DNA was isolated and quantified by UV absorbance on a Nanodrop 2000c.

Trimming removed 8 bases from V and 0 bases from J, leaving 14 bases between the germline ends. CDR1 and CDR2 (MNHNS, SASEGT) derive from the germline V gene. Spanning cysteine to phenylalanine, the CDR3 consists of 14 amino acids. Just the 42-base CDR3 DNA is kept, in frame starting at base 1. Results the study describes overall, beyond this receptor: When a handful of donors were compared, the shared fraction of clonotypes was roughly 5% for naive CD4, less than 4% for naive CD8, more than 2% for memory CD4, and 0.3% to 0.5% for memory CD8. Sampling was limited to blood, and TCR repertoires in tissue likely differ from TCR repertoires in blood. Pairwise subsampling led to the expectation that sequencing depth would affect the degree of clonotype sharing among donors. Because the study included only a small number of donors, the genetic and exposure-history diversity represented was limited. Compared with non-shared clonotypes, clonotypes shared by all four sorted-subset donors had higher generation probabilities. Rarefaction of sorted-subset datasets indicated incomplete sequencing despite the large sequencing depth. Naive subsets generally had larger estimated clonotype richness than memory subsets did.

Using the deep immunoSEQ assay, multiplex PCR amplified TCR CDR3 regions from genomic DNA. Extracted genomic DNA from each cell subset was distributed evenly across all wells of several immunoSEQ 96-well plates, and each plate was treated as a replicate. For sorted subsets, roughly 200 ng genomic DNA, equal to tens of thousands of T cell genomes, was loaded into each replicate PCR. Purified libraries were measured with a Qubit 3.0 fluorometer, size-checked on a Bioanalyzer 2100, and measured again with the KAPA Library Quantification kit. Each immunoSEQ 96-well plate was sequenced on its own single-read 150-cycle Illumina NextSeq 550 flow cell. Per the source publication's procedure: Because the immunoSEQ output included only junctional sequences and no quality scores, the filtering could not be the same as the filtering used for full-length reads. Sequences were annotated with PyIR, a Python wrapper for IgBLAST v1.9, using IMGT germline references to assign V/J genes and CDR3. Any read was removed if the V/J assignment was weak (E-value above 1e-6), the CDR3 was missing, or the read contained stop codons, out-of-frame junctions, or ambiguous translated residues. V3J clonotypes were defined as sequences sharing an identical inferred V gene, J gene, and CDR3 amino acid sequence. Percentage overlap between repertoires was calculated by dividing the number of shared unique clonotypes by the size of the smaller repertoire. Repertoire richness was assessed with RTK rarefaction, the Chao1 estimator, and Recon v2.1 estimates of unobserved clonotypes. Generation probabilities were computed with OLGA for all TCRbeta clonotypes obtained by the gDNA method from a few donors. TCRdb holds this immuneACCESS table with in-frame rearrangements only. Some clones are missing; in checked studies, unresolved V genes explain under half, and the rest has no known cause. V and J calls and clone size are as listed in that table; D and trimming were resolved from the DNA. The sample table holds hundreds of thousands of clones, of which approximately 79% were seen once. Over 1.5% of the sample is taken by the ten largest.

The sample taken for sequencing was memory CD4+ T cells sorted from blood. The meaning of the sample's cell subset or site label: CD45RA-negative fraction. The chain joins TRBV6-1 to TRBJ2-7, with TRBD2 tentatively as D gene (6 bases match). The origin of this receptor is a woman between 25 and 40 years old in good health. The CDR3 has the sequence CASGGRGASYEQYF. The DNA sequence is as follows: TGTGCCAGCGGGGGGAGAGGAGCCTCCTACGAGCAGTACTTC.